This TCR beta chain was captured by sequencing in a study of blood T cell repertoires in COVID-19 (dated by TCRdb to 2018 to 2020). A note on the overall study: Collaborator samples came from the United States, Italy and Spain and covered acute and convalescent phases of COVID-19. The material from the prospective study consisted of cDNA or gDNA derived from T cells, B-cell-depleted T cells, or PBMCs. The dataset comprised deeply sampled blood TCRbeta repertoires from subjects exposed to, actively infected with, or recovered from COVID-19. The repertoires were released in a freely available public database meant as a resource for research on the immune response to SARS-CoV-2. The samples were drawn from two sources: the first 160 participants of the ongoing ImmuneRACE study, and over 950 subjects contributed by 6 global collaborators. A de-identified subject ID, COVID-19 status, age in years and sex were almost always included in the sample metadata. Where available, HLA class I and class II types were taken from metadata supplied by the sample provider and were not determined by assay-based typing. Study-wide conclusions, independent of this receptor: The quantity of clinical and demographic metadata differed by source and by participant and was supplied without curation.

From its cysteine to its phenylalanine, the CDR3 spans 18 amino acids. The only DNA kept is the CDR3, 54 bases in frame from the first base. Taken from the germline V gene, the CDR1 and CDR2 loops are MDHEN and SYDVKM. V is trimmed back by 6 bases and J by 1 base, and the junction contains 14 bases that no gene match accounts for. The immunoSEQ Assay, a bias-controlled multiplex PCR, was used to amplify TCRbeta CDR3 regions from genomic DNA. In the authors' own workflow: Nucleated cell counts per sample were estimated from amplification of reference gene primers within the assay. Sequence reads were collapsed and filtered to measure the absolute abundance of every unique TCRbeta CDR3 rearrangement. For each sample, productive Simpson clonality was calculated as the square root of Simpson's diversity index over productive rearrangements. What TCRdb holds here is the immuneACCESS table cut down to in-frame rearrangements. Part of the clones is not present; checked against another copy, under half of the missing clones reflect an unresolved V gene, and the others are unexplained. The V and J calls and clone size come from that table; D and trimming were worked out from the DNA. The sample yields about 330,000 clones; around 90% were counted once. The ten largest make up around a sixth of the sample.

Enrolling through a virtual design, the prospective study's participants ranged in age from roughly 18 to 95 years and lived across roughly 23 United States geographic areas. In the prospective study, cohorts were assigned on the basis of participant-reported clinical history obtained from a screening survey and a study questionnaire. For ImmuneRACE Cohort 3, a participant was defined as recovered based on two consecutive negative NP/OP PCR tests, clearance by a healthcare professional, or resolution of symptoms. Mobile phlebotomists in the prospective study collected whole blood, serum and a nasopharyngeal or oropharyngeal swab from every participant. Participants in the prospective study had the option to provide additional blood draws and questionnaires over a roughly 2-month period. Blood samples from the prospective study were shipped frozen or at room temperature prior to DNA extraction.

Turning to this clone: What antigen it recognizes has not been identified. No base qualities exist here, and no much larger clone lies one base off it.

The source of this sequence is a woman in her thirties who had recovered from COVID-19. The rearranged segments are TRBV28 and TRBJ2-3, and 9 bases in between align with TRBD1. The specimen was PBMCs or T cells enriched from blood (not recorded which). The nucleotides are TGTGCCAGCAGCCTTCAATCTCAATGGGACAGGGGCACAGATACGCAGTATTTT. Its protein reads: CASSLQSQWDRGTDTQYF.